The 17 T cell receptor beta chains below were found in one sample sequenced in a study of cytomegalovirus exposure and HLA in healthy donors. PCR employed 60 Vbeta and 13 Jbeta primers. Sequenced by immunoSEQ multiplex PCR; TCRdb stores in-frame clones only, minus some. Found here are 130,000 to 150,000 clones, about 76% of them singletons; the top ten hold about 3.8%. The sample consisted of PBMCs. These receptors all stem from a man aged 18 to 30 in good health and CMV-seronegative.

V and J are TRBV5-1 and TRBJ1-2; TRBD1 matches at 8 bases. From germline, CDR1 is SGHRS and CDR2 YFSETQ. The CDR3 sequence is 16 residues long. V trimming: 0 bases; J trimming: 7 bases; junction bases outside the gene matches: 11. CDR3 in DNA: TGCGCCAGCAGCTTGGCCGAGAGGACAGGGAAGAGTGGCTACACCTTC. Its protein product is CASSLAERTGKSGYTF.

The rearrangement joins TRBV5-4 to TRBJ2-7; 11 bases match TRBD2. Trimming removed 4 bases from V and 5 bases from J; junction bases left unmatched: 8. There are 15 residues in the CDR3. Germline V CDR1 and CDR2: SGHNT, YYREEE (reference sequence). In DNA form, the CDR3 reads TGTGCCAGCAGCCCTTATACTAGCGGGAGCCACGAGCAGTACTTC. This translates into CASSPYTSGSHEQYF.

The chain has TRBV6-5 and TRBJ1-6; the D is unclear. The CDR3 runs 15 residues. Germline loops: CDR1 MNHEY, CDR2 SVGAGI. Trimming cost V 5 bases and J 4 bases, with 12 bases left between them. The CDR3 nucleotides read TGTGCCAGCAGTCCAACCGGGGATTATAATTCACCCCTCCACTTT. Translated, it gives CASSPTGDYNSPLHF.

The CDR3 DNA follows: TGTGCCAGCTCACCCTTATTCAATAGCGGGGGGGCCTTGAATGAGCAGTTCTTC. It is translated as CASSPLFNSGGALNEQFF. This chain links TRBV18 with TRBJ2-1; TRBD2 matches at 11 bases. Germline V lookup: CDR1 KGHSH, CDR2 LQKENI. V lost 3 bases to trimming and J lost 7 bases; unmatched junction nucleotides: 14. This CDR3 has 18 amino acids.

V and J are TRBV6-1 and TRBJ2-5, with D maybe TRBD1 (6 bases). The DNA end lines up better with TRBJ2-7; the J call may be wrong. In germline, CDR1 is MNHNS, CDR2 SASEGT. CDR3 length: 14 amino acids. Here the CDR3 reads CASSARTESGEQYF. Written as DNA, the CDR3 is TGTGCCAGCAGCGCTCGGACAGAAAGCGGCGAGCAGTACTTC.

A few counts support this clone. CDR3 protein: CASTGGGFGLNQPQHF. CDR3 DNA sequence: TGTGCCAGCACGGGAGGGGGCTTTGGCCTCAATCAGCCCCAGCATTTT. The rearrangement joins TRBV28 to TRBJ1-5; 7 bases align to TRBD1. The J segment lost 3 bases and the V segment lost 7 bases, leaving 12 bases of the junction unmatched. The CDR3 runs 16 residues. CDR1 and CDR2 (germline): MDHEN, SYDVKM.

The chain links TRBV28 to TRBJ2-3; D perhaps matches TRBD2 (5 bases). Looked up from germline, CDR1 is MDHEN and CDR2 is SYDVKM. Deletions cut 4 bases from V and 1 base from J, with 9 bases between. The CDR3 length is 14 residues. The CDR3 sequence: CASSSAEGTDTQYF. CDR3 nucleotides: TGTGCCAGCAGTTCCGCGGAGGGCACAGATACGCAGTATTTT.

Details on this clone: Relative to the germline gene, one junction end is altered; a read error may explain this. The gene calls are TRBV6-1 and TRBJ2-2, with a possible D match to TRBD1 (8 bases). This CDR3 contains 17 residues. CDR1 is MNHNS and CDR2 is SASEGT in the germline V gene. This CDR3 reads CASSGQGRGTNTRELFF. Written as DNA, the CDR3 is TGTGCCAGCAGTGGACAGGGGAGGGGAACGAACACCAGGGAGCTGTTTTTT.

This sequence joins TRBV27 and TRBJ1-5; D is unresolved. V lost 9 bases and J lost 4, with 22 bases in between. This CDR3 is 16 amino acids long. Per the germline V gene, CDR1 is MNHEY and CDR2 is SMNVEV (reference sequence). CDR3 loop: CASQEAPGVRNQPQHF. CDR3 DNA: TGTGCCAGTCAAGAAGCCCCCGGGGTCCGGAATCAGCCCCAGCATTTT.

The chain carries TRBV19 and TRBJ1-4; D is possibly TRBD1 (5 bases). There are 12 residues in the CDR3. Germline values: CDR1 LNHDA, CDR2 SQIVND (reference sequence). With 9 bases removed from V and 6 bases from J, the gap between germline ends came to 11 bases. The CDR3 is CASSWGYEKLFF. As DNA, the CDR3 is TGTGCCAGCTCGTGGGGCTATGAAAAACTGTTTTTT.

The chain is built from TRBV14 and TRBJ1-6; 7 nucleotides align to TRBD1. J was trimmed by 6 bases and V by 4 bases; bases with no gene match: 3. Germline lookup yields CDR1 SGHDN and CDR2 FVKESK. The CDR3 length is 14 residues. CDR3 protein: CASSLGTANSPLHF. The CDR3 region has the DNA TGTGCCAGCAGCCTTGGGACAGCTAATTCACCCCTCCACTTT.

The chain is built from TRBV5-1 and TRBJ2-2; D is unresolved. The CDR3 is 15 residues long. From germline, CDR1 is SGHRS and CDR2 YFSETQ. Deletions cut 2 bases from V and 0 bases from J, with 8 bases between. The CDR3 nucleotides are TGCGCCAGCAGCTTTGTTCAGGCGAACACCGGGGAGCTGTTTTTT. Protein: CASSFVQANTGELFF.

CDR3 nucleotide sequence: TGCGCCAGCAGCCCTGGGACAGGGGTAGAGACCCAGTACTTC. Encoded protein: CASSPGTGVETQYF. The chain couples TRBV5-1 to TRBJ2-5; 10 nucleotides agree with TRBD1. Germline values: CDR1 SGHRS, CDR2 YFSETQ. J lost 4 bases, V lost 4 bases, and 4 bases had no gene match. The CDR3 covers 14 residues.

The chain links TRBV9 to TRBJ1-3, with D possibly TRBD1 on 5 matching bases. The CDR3 contains 18 residues. V was cut by 4 bases and J by 0 bases, with 20 bases left in between. CDR1 and CDR2 from the germline V gene are SGDLS and YYNGEE. The CDR3 DNA reads TGTGCCAGCAGCCCCCCCGGCGGGGCAGGGAGCTCTGGAAACACCATATATTTT. Translated, it gives CASSPPGGAGSSGNTIYF. The whole variable domain, remainder taken from reference TRBV9 and TRBJ1-3, is DSGVTQTPKHLITATGQRVTLRCSPRSGDLSVYWYQQSLDQGLQFLIQYYNGEERAKGNILERFSAQQFPDLHSELNLSSLELGDSALYFCASSPPGGAGSSGNTIYFGEGSWLTVV.

This chain uses TRBV5-8 with TRBJ2-2; TRBD1 aligns across 8 bases. The CDR3 consists of 14 residues. The junction had 3 bases not matched to a gene; V was cut back by 7 bases and J by 1 base. Germline CDR1 and CDR2: SGHTS and YDEGEE. The CDR3 DNA sequence: TGTGCCAGCCCCGGACAGGGGAACACCGGGGAGCTGTTTTTT. Residues: CASPGQGNTGELFF.

J is TRBJ2-2 and V is TRBV5-4; no clear D. From germline, CDR1 is SGHNT and CDR2 YYREEE (reference sequence). CDR3 length equals 14 residues. V was clipped by 6 bases and J by 0 bases, with 9 bases between them. CDR3 DNA: TGTGCCAGCACCGCACGGGCGAACACCGGGGAGCTGTTTTTT. This codes for CASTARANTGELFF. Combining the CDR3 with reference TRBV5-4 and TRBJ2-2 gives the whole variable domain ETGVTQSPTHLIKTRGQQVTLRCSSQSGHNTVSWYQQALGQGPQFIFQYYREEENGRGNFPPRFSGLQFPNYSSELNVNALELDDSALYLCASTARANTGELFFGEGSRLTVL.

The V gene is TRBV9, the J gene TRBJ2-2, with D unclear. This CDR3 region has 15 residues. Trimming took 2 bases from V and 4 from J, leaving 12 bases between them. CDR1 and CDR2 (germline): SGDLS, YYNGEE. In DNA, the CDR3 is TGTGCCAGCAGCGTTACAGTCGTGAGCACCGGGGAGCTGTTTTTT. Translation gives CASSVTVVSTGELFF.